A single T cell receptor (beta chain) is shown here with its context. The CDR3 runs 17 residues. The V and J ends lost 3 bases and 3 bases, in that order; junction bases with no gene match: 10. In germline, CDR1 is LNHDA, CDR2 SQIVND (reference sequence). The sample belongs to a study of shared clonotypes between healthy human individuals. The repertoire was sequenced with immunoSEQ multiplex PCR; TCRdb's copy has only in-frame clones and lacks some. The repertoire holds 150,000 to 200,000 clones, with over 85% as singletons. The chain links TRBV19 to TRBJ1-5; 8 positions match TRBD1. The TCR was taken from a woman aged 25 to 45 in good health. Sequenced: naive CD4+ T cells sorted from blood. The subset here: CD45RA+ positively selected. This CDR3 reads CASSIDREQGVNQPQHF. CDR3 in DNA: TGTGCCAGTAGTATCGATCGGGAACAGGGGGTCAATCAGCCCCAGCATTTT.